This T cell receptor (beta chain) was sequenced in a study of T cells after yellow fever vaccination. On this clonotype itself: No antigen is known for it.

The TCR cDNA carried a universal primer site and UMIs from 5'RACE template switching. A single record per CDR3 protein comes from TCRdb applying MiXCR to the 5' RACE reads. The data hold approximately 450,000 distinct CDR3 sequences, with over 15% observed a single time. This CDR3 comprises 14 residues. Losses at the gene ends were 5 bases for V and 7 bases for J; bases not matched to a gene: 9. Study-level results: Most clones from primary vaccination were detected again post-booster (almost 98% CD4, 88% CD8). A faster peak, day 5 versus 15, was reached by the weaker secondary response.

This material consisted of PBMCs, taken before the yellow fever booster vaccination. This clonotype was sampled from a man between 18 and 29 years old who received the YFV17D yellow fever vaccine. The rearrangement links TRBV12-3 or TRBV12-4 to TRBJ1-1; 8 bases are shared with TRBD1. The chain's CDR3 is CASSIGQGVGEAFF. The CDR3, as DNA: TGTGCCAGCAGTATCGGACAGGGCGTGGGTGAAGCTTTCTTT.